This TCR beta chain was retrieved from a study of blood T cell repertoires in COVID-19. Study details: COVID-19 samples from acute and convalescent phases originated in the United States, Italy and Spain. T cells, B-cell-depleted T cells, or PBMCs provided the cDNA or gDNA that served as material.

How the authors handled the data: Scientists estimated how many nucleated cells there were by amplifying reference gene primers. Produced via immunoSEQ multiplex PCR; TCRdb's table is partial and in-frame only. Clone size and the V and J calls come from that table; the DNA yielded D and trimming. The sample holds 260,000 or so clones; around 83% are singletons and the top ten take roughly 5.7%. Germline CDR1 is SGHTA and CDR2 is FQGNSA. V trimming: 5 bases; J trimming: 2 bases; junction bases outside the gene matches: 11. CDR3 length: 18 residues. The chain employs TRBV7-2 and TRBJ2-1, with 11 nucleotides matching TRBD2. The source material was peripheral blood. The receptor's source is a man older than 75 with acute or convalescent COVID-19. CDR3 sequence reads: CASSRTSGLVTTYNEQFF. The CDR3 DNA is TGTGCCAGCAGCCGGACTAGCGGGCTAGTGACGACCTACAATGAGCAGTTCTTC.